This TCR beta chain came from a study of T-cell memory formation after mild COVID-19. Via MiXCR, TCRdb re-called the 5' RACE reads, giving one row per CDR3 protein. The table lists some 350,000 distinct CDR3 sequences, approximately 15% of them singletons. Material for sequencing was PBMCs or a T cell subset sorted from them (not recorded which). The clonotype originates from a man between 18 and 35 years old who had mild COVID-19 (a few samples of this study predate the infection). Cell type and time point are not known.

The CDR3: CASSERGLATAYEQYV. The CDR3 nucleotides read TGTGCCAGCAGTGAACGGGGACTAGCAACCGCCTACGAGCAGTACGTC. The chain is built from TRBV28 and TRBJ2-7, with 9 bases identical to TRBD2. Germline lookup yields CDR1 MDHEN and CDR2 SYDVKM. The V and J ends lost 5 bases and 2 bases, in that order; junction bases with no gene match: 10. The CDR3 loop spans 16 amino acids.